This T cell receptor (beta chain) was captured by sequencing in a study of blood T cell repertoires in COVID-19. Study-wide background: COVID-19 samples collected from the United States, Italy and Spain covered acute and convalescent phases. PBMCs, B-cell-depleted T cells, or T cells provided the cDNA or gDNA that made up the material.

Study processing details: Amplification of reference gene primers provided the estimated nucleated cell counts. The protocol was immunoSEQ multiplex PCR, while the TCRdb copy is restricted to in-frame clones and leaves out a portion. That table is the source of V, J and clone size, and D and trimming were worked out from the DNA. The table shows roughly 170,000 clones, with around 85% occurring only once. CDR3 length: 14 amino acids. The V gene lost 8 bases and the J gene lost 1 base, with 14 bases spanning the gap. CDR1 is MNHEY and CDR2 is SVGAGI in the germline V gene. The sample was peripheral blood. The chain links TRBV6-5 to TRBJ1-2; a possible D gene is TRBD1 (5 bases). The sequence derives from a man between 65 and 85 years old with active or convalescent COVID-19. The CDR3 DNA reads as TGTGCCAGCCAAACGCGGGGGAATAACTATGGCTACACCTTC. This encodes CASQTRGNNYGYTF.